These T cell receptor beta chains were read from a single sample in a study of cytomegalovirus exposure and HLA in healthy donors. Profiled with immunoSEQ multiplex PCR; TCRdb holds only in-frame clones, not every one. In the table there are some 150,000 clones, around four fifths of which are singletons. Sequenced material: PBMCs. These receptor sequences come from a female donor in good health and CMV-seronegative. Each CDR3 is given with its conserved first and last residue. D genes are given only for firm matches. The size of a clone is reported for some rows only, either as once, few or many, or as a class for expanded clones.

>.|.|TRBJ1-2|TRBV19
TGTGCCAGTAGGCAGGGAGGCGGCTATGGCTACACCTTC
CASRQGGGYGYTF
>.|TRBD1|TRBJ1-5|TRBV9
TGTGCCAGCAGCACGGGACAGTTTAGCAATCAGCCCCAGCATTTT
CASSTGQFSNQPQHF
>.|TRBD1|TRBJ1-1|TRBV23-1
TGCGCCAGCAGTCAAAACCCCAGGGGGCGCGGGGACACTGAAGCTTTCTTT
CASSQNPRGRGDTEAFF
>.|.|TRBJ1-2|TRBV2
TGTGCCAGCAGACTCGGACAAGGGGCCTATGGCTACACCTTC
CASRLGQGAYGYTF
>.|.|TRBJ1-3|TRBV5-6
TGTGCCAGCAGCTTGGCAGGCTCTGGAAACACCATATATTTT
CASSLAGSGNTIYF
>.|.|TRBJ1-3|TRBV13
TGTGCCAGCAGTTATACCCAGGGATCAGGAAACACCATATATTTT
CASSYTQGSGNTIYF
>.|TRBD1|TRBJ1-1|TRBV28
TGTGCCAGCAGCTCGGCCAGTCAGGGGGCGACTGAAGCTTTCTTT
CASSSASQGATEAFF
>.|.|TRBJ2-3|TRBV5-4
TGTGCCAGCAGTATCCCGGGGGCAGATACGCAGTATTTT
CASSIPGADTQYF
>.|TRBD1|TRBJ2-1|TRBV5-1
TGCGCCAGCAGCTTTGAGGACAGGTACAATGAGCAGTTCTTC
CASSFEDRYNEQFF
>.|.|TRBJ1-2|TRBV4-1
TGCGCCAGCAGCCAAGTTGAGCTCTATGGCTACACCTTC
CASSQVELYGYTF
>.|.|TRBJ1-4|TRBV15
TGTGCCACCAGCAGGAGACAGGCAGCTAATGAAAAACTGTTTTTT
CATSRRQAANEKLFF
>.|TRBD1|TRBJ1-5|TRBV5-8
TGTGCCAGCAGGGAGGGGTGGACAGGGGGCTTTATTAGCAATCAGCCCCAGCATTTT
CASREGWTGGFISNQPQHF
>.|.|TRBJ2-3|TRBV5-4
TGTGCCAGCAGCTTCGAACAGGGCCTCACAGATACGCAGTATTTT
CASSFEQGLTDTQYF
>.|.|TRBJ2-1|TRBV4-3
TGCGCCAGCAGCCAAGGGGGGCGGTCCGACAATGAGCAGTTCTTC
CASSQGGRSDNEQFF
>few|.|TRBJ1-1|TRBV6-6
TGTGCCAGTGACGACGGGATGAACACTGAAGCTTTCTTT
CASDDGMNTEAFF
>.|.|TRBJ2-7|TRBV4-3
TGCGCCAGCAGCCAGGGATACCAGGGGTGGGCCTACGAGCAGTACTTC
CASSQGYQGWAYEQYF
>.|TRBD2|TRBJ2-1|TRBV5-1
TGCGCCAGCAGCCCTCGACTAGCGGGGGGGCCCTACAATGAGCAGTTCTTC
CASSPRLAGGPYNEQFF
>.|.|TRBJ1-3|TRBV9
TGTGCCAGCAGCGTAGCCGACACTCCCTCTGGAAACACCATATATTTT
CASSVADTPSGNTIYF